The next 30 T cell receptor beta chains were all read from a single sample in a study of T cell responses to AZD1222 COVID-19 vaccine. Sequenced by immunoSEQ multiplex PCR; TCRdb stores in-frame clones only, minus some. The sample consists of about 86,000 clones, over 75% of them appearing once. The sequences come from peripheral blood, collected on day 0 of AZD1222 vaccination. The receptors were gathered from an adult in good health.

This chain uses TRBV7-9 with TRBJ2-1; 13 nucleotides match TRBD2. The CDR3 has 19 residues. The germline V gene has CDR1 SEHNR and CDR2 FQNEAQ (reference sequence). V dropped 5 bases and J dropped 3; count of bases not matched to a gene: 13. The CDR3 nucleotides are TGTGCCAGCAGCCCCAGTATAAGGACTAGCGGGAGCGACTACAATGAGCAGTTCTTC. Translated, it gives CASSPSIRTSGSDYNEQFF.

This clone was seen once. The chain couples TRBV2 to TRBJ1-4, with D perhaps matching TRBD1 (5 bases). CDR3 size: 14 residues. Trimming left V 3 bases short and J 7 bases short, with 12 bases between. Germline V gene sequence: CDR1 SNHLY, CDR2 FYNNEI. CDR3 sequence (DNA): TGTGCCAGCAGTGACCCAGGGACGGGTGAAAAACTGTTTTTT. Amino acids: CASSDPGTGEKLFF.

V is TRBV27 and J is TRBJ1-1, with a weak D call TRBD1 (5 bases). Germline V CDR1 and CDR2: MNHEY, SMNVEV (reference sequence). The ends were cut back, 1 base at V and 0 bases at J, with 12 bases in the middle. This CDR3 spans 16 amino acids. The DNA of the CDR3 is TGTGCCAGCAGTTTATATGGACAAACGATGAACACTGAAGCTTTCTTT. It codes for CASSLYGQTMNTEAFF.

This clone was counted a few times. The chain has TRBV19 and TRBJ1-6; D is undetermined. V shed 7 bases and J shed 7 bases, with 14 bases lying between them. Looked up from germline, CDR1 is LNHDA and CDR2 is SQIVND (reference sequence). The CDR3 spans 14 residues. Here the CDR3 reads CASNAEMTNSPLHF. The CDR3 DNA follows: TGTGCCAGTAATGCGGAGATGACGAATTCACCCCTCCACTTT.

In its sample, this clone was seen once. The gene calls are TRBV30 and TRBJ1-1, with a possible D match to TRBD1 (5 bases). V shed 0 bases and J shed 0 bases, with 11 bases lying between them. The CDR3 runs to 15 residues. Germline CDR1 is GTSNPN and CDR2 is SVGIG (reference sequence). The CDR3 DNA follows: TGTGCCTGGAGTGTCCCAGGGACCATGAACACTGAAGCTTTCTTT. Its protein is CAWSVPGTMNTEAFF.

The genes are TRBV3-1 (or the pseudogene TRBV3-2) and TRBJ1-1; 7 positions agree with TRBD1. The CDR3 totals 13 residues. The V gene end was trimmed by 3 bases and the J gene end by 10 bases; junction bases not matched to a gene: 8. Looked up from germline, CDR1 is LGHDT and CDR2 is YNNKEL (reference sequence). This CDR3 is CASSHLTQGGAFF. The CDR3, as DNA: TGTGCCAGCAGCCATCTAACCCAGGGGGGAGCTTTCTTT.

The chain couples TRBV12-3 or TRBV12-4 to TRBJ1-2; TRBD1 agrees at 9 bases. V lost 7 bases to trimming and J lost 8 bases; unmatched junction nucleotides: 8. The CDR3 consists of 13 residues. The CDR3 region is CASISQGALGYTF. The CDR3 region has the DNA TGTGCCAGCATCTCACAGGGGGCGCTGGGCTACACCTTC.

The chain combines TRBV5-4 with TRBJ2-2, with D unclear. V was clipped by 0 bases and J by 8 bases, with 5 bases between them. The CDR3 is 12 amino acids. Germline CDR1 is SGHNT and CDR2 is YYREEE (reference sequence). The CDR3 DNA follows: TGTGCCAGCAGCTTGGCCCTGGGGGAGCTGTTTTTT. Translated, it gives CASSLALGELFF.

The gene calls are TRBV12-3 or TRBV12-4 and TRBJ1-1, with D unclear. CDR3 length: 11 amino acids. V lost 2 bases to trimming and J lost 10 bases, with 8 bases between them. CDR3 amino acids: CASSLSPRAFF. Written as DNA, the CDR3 is TGTGCCAGCAGTTTATCGCCTAGAGCTTTCTTT.

The chain joins TRBV7-6 to TRBJ2-7; D gene uncertain. The CDR3 runs to 14 residues. V was pared by 0 bases and J by 6 bases, with 12 bases between. Germline V CDR1 and CDR2: SGHVS, FNYEAQ. The CDR3 reads CASSLAPSAGEQYF. Written as DNA, the CDR3 is TGTGCCAGCAGCTTAGCGCCGTCCGCAGGCGAGCAGTACTTC.

The V gene is TRBV6-5, the J gene TRBJ2-2, with a possible D match to TRBD2 (5 bases). The CDR3 length is 15 residues. V lost 6 bases and J 4 bases, leaving 15 bases between the germline ends. Per the germline V gene, CDR1 is MNHEY and CDR2 is SVGAGI. CDR3 amino acids: CASRIDPRGTGELFF. In DNA, the CDR3 is TGTGCCAGCAGGATCGACCCCCGGGGCACCGGGGAGCTGTTTTTT.

This clone has just one count. The chain couples TRBV30 to TRBJ1-2; 7 bases match TRBD1. The CDR3 runs to 13 residues. Losses at the gene ends were 1 base for V and 8 bases for J; bases not matched to a gene: 7. CDR1 and CDR2 (germline): GTSNPN, SVGIG (reference sequence). CDR3 amino acids: CAWSDYTGEGYTF. CDR3 sequence (DNA): TGTGCCTGGAGTGACTATACAGGGGAGGGCTACACCTTC. Drawing the rest from reference TRBV30 and TRBJ1-2, the complete variable domain is SQTIHQWPATLVQPVGSPLSLECTVEGTSNPNLYWYRQAAGRGLQLLFYSVGIGQISSEVPQNLSASRPQDRQFILSSKKLLLSDSGFYLCAWSDYTGEGYTFGSGTRLTVV.

The chain uses TRBV4-1 and TRBJ1-2; D is unclear. The V gene lost 0 bases and the J gene lost 8 bases, with 10 bases spanning the gap. The germline gives CDR1 MGHRA, CDR2 YSYEKL. The CDR3 spans 13 residues. CDR3 region: CASSQDGDRGYTF. DNA of the CDR3: TGCGCCAGCAGCCAAGATGGGGATAGGGGCTACACCTTC.

The chain joins TRBV28 to TRBJ2-3; the D is unclear. This CDR3 is 13 amino acids long. V gave up 7 bases and J gave up 2 bases, with 10 bases separating them. From germline, CDR1 is MDHEN and CDR2 SYDVKM. CDR3 coding DNA: TGTGCCAGCAAGAAGATTTTCACAGATACGCAGTATTTT. This gives the protein CASKKIFTDTQYF.

The chain links TRBV19 to TRBJ1-3; 8 nucleotides line up with TRBD1. The germline CDR1 and CDR2 sequences are LNHDA and SQIVND (reference sequence). The CDR3 length is 16 residues. Germline trimming cut 7 bases from V and 0 bases from J; bases unmatched to any gene: 8. The CDR3 region is CASTFYRGTSGNTIYF. For the CDR3, the DNA is TGTGCCAGTACCTTCTACAGGGGGACCTCTGGAAACACCATATATTTT.

The chain is built from TRBV24-1 and TRBJ2-2; tentative D call: TRBD1 (6 bases). The CDR3 runs to 14 residues. Trimming left V 4 bases short and J 7 bases short, with 12 bases between. The V gene's germline CDR1 is KGHDR and CDR2 SFDVKD. CDR3 amino acids: CATSETGFGGELFF. CDR3 nucleotides: TGTGCCACCAGTGAAACAGGGTTTGGCGGGGAGCTGTTTTTT.

The chain links TRBV20-1 to TRBJ2-7; D is perhaps TRBD1 or TRBD2 (5 bases each). Looked up from germline, CDR1 is DFQATT and CDR2 is SNEGSKA (reference sequence). This CDR3 contains 14 residues. Trimming stripped 3 bases from V and 0 bases from J, with 12 bases between. CDR3 in amino acids: CSASTGTDSYEQYF. As DNA, the CDR3 is TGCAGTGCTAGTACCGGGACGGACTCCTACGAGCAGTACTTC.

The chain uses TRBV7-2 and TRBJ2-3; D is unclear. The germline V gene has CDR1 SGHTA and CDR2 FQGNSA. Trimming pared 5 bases from V and 2 bases from J, leaving 2 bases between. The CDR3 length is 11 residues. The CDR3 nucleotides are TGTGCCAGCAGCATCACAGATACGCAGTATTTT. Protein: CASSITDTQYF.

V gene TRBV28 combines with J gene TRBJ2-4; TRBD1 matches 8 bases. J gave up 3 bases and V 6 bases, and 10 bases lay outside the gene matches. The CDR3 contains 16 residues. Looked up from germline, CDR1 is MDHEN and CDR2 is SYDVKM. The CDR3 reads CASRGAGGLVKNIQYF. The CDR3 DNA reads as TGTGCCAGCAGGGGGGCAGGGGGCTTGGTCAAAAACATTCAGTACTTC.

The rearrangement links TRBV6-5 to TRBJ2-1; tentatively, D is TRBD2 (6 bases). Germline V gives CDR1 MNHEY, CDR2 SVGAGI. The V and J ends lost 5 bases and 5 bases respectively, with 13 bases between them. The CDR3 has 14 residues. The CDR3 loop is CASSRLERNNEQFF. The CDR3 coding sequence is TGTGCCAGCAGTCGACTAGAGCGAAACAATGAGCAGTTCTTC.

This chain links TRBV15 with TRBJ2-3, with D perhaps assigned TRBD1 or TRBD2 (5 bases each). The CDR3 covers 17 residues. Trimming took 4 bases from V and 6 from J, leaving 23 bases between them. Germline CDR1 LNHNV, CDR2 YYDKDF (reference sequence). This CDR3 is CATSKSTHRDPADTQYF. The CDR3 DNA sequence: TGTGCCACCAGCAAATCGACGCACCGGGACCCCGCCGATACGCAGTATTTT.

The chain is built from TRBV14 and TRBJ2-5; D not certain. The germline V and J ends were trimmed by 4 bases and 1 base, with 19 bases remaining between them. Germline CDR1 and CDR2: SGHDN and FVKESK. The CDR3 has 17 residues. The CDR3 reads CASSLETWYASQETQYF. For the CDR3, the DNA is TGTGCCAGCAGCCTAGAAACGTGGTACGCTAGCCAAGAGACCCAGTACTTC.

The chain links TRBV24-1 to TRBJ2-1; 12 nucleotides align to TRBD2. The CDR3 runs 17 residues. In germline, CDR1 is KGHDR, CDR2 SFDVKD. V gave up 4 bases and J gave up 6 bases; unmatched junction bases: 9. CDR3 loop: CATSDGLAGIRGNEQFF. The CDR3 DNA reads TGTGCCACCAGTGACGGACTAGCGGGAATAAGGGGCAATGAGCAGTTCTTC.

The chain recombines TRBV3-1 (or the pseudogene TRBV3-2) with TRBJ1-4, with 9 bases that match TRBD1. V lost 1 base to trimming and J lost 8 bases; unmatched junction nucleotides: 8. This CDR3 has 16 amino acids. Per the germline V gene, CDR1 is LGHDT and CDR2 is YNNKEL (reference sequence). The CDR3 loop reads CASSQGSRDRDEKLFF. The DNA for the CDR3 is TGTGCCAGCAGCCAAGGTTCCCGGGACAGGGACGAAAAACTGTTTTTT.

The chain is built from TRBV29-1 and TRBJ1-1; 9 nucleotides align to TRBD1. This CDR3 contains 13 residues. The V segment lost 8 bases and the J segment 4 bases; nucleotides outside the gene matches: 8. CDR1 is SQVTM and CDR2 is ANQGSEA in the germline V gene. In DNA, the CDR3 is TGCAGCTTCCGACAGGGGGTGTTCACTGAAGCTTTCTTT. Amino acids: CSFRQGVFTEAFF.

V usage is TRBV6-2 or TRBV6-3 and J usage is TRBJ1-2, with D uncertain. The CDR3 has 14 amino acids. CDR1 is MNHEY and CDR2 is SVGEGT in the germline V gene. Trimming pared 3 bases from V and 4 bases from J, leaving 12 bases between. The CDR3 loop reads CASSYRGWSYGYTF. CDR3 sequence (DNA): TGTGCCAGCAGTTATCGGGGTTGGAGCTATGGCTACACCTTC.

This sequence joins TRBV19 and TRBJ2-7; D is perhaps TRBD1 or TRBD2 (6 bases each). Between the trimmed V and J ends, which lost 5 bases and 3 bases, there was a span of 11 bases. The germline V gene encodes CDR1 LNHDA and CDR2 SQIVND (reference sequence). This CDR3 spans 13 amino acids. The CDR3 DNA is TGTGCCAGTAGTGGAGGGGGGATCTACGAGCAGTACTTC. Its translation is CASSGGGIYEQYF.

The V call is TRBV15, the J call TRBJ1-5, with no clear D. The CDR3 covers 15 residues. Trimming pared 0 bases from V and 0 bases from J, leaving 6 bases between. CDR1 is LNHNV, CDR2 YYDKDF, per germline (reference sequence). This CDR3 is CATSRDRDSNQPQHF. The CDR3 DNA reads TGTGCCACCAGCAGAGATAGGGATAGCAATCAGCCCCAGCATTTT.

This chain links TRBV25-1 with TRBJ2-7; 9 nucleotides line up with TRBD2. The V gene's germline CDR1 is MGHDK and CDR2 SYGVNS. J gave up 0 bases and V 5 bases, and 2 bases lay outside the gene matches. This CDR3 comprises 14 residues. The CDR3 nucleotides read TGTGCCAGCAGTCGTAGCGGGAGCTCCTACGAGCAGTACTTC. It is translated as CASSRSGSSYEQYF.

The rearrangement joins TRBV5-1 to TRBJ1-3; TRBD1 agrees at 8 bases. The junction had 2 bases not matched to a gene; V was cut back by 3 bases and J by 3 bases. Per germline, CDR1 SGHRS and CDR2 YFSETQ. This CDR3 spans 14 amino acids. CDR3 residues: CASSSDRGGNTIYF. CDR3 DNA: TGCGCCAGCAGCTCTGACAGGGGTGGAAACACCATATATTTT.